The text below deals with one T cell receptor (beta chain). The data derive from a study of blood T cell repertoires in COVID-19. Study background: The samples span acute and convalescent COVID-19 from the United States, Italy and Spain. PBMCs, B-cell-depleted T cells, or T cells were the source of the cDNA or gDNA that made up the material.

Germline CDR1 MDHEN, CDR2 SYDVKM. This CDR3 region has 15 residues. Trimming at V came to 2 bases and at J to 3 bases, leaving 4 bases not matched to a gene. As originally analysed: By means of reference gene primer amplification, nucleated cell counts were estimated. TCRdb's copy holds only in-frame clones and misses some; the assay was immunoSEQ multiplex PCR. D and trimming were read from the DNA, whereas the V and J calls and clone size are those reported in that table. The sample has more than 65,000 clones; about 86% are singletons. This receptor was obtained from a man in his fifties or sixties with active COVID-19. Material: peripheral blood. The rearrangement joins TRBV28 to TRBJ2-7, with 10 positions matching TRBD2. The CDR3 DNA is TGTGCCAGCAGTTTAGGGTCTAGCGGGAGCTACGAGCAGTACTTC. This sequence encodes CASSLGSSGSYEQYF.